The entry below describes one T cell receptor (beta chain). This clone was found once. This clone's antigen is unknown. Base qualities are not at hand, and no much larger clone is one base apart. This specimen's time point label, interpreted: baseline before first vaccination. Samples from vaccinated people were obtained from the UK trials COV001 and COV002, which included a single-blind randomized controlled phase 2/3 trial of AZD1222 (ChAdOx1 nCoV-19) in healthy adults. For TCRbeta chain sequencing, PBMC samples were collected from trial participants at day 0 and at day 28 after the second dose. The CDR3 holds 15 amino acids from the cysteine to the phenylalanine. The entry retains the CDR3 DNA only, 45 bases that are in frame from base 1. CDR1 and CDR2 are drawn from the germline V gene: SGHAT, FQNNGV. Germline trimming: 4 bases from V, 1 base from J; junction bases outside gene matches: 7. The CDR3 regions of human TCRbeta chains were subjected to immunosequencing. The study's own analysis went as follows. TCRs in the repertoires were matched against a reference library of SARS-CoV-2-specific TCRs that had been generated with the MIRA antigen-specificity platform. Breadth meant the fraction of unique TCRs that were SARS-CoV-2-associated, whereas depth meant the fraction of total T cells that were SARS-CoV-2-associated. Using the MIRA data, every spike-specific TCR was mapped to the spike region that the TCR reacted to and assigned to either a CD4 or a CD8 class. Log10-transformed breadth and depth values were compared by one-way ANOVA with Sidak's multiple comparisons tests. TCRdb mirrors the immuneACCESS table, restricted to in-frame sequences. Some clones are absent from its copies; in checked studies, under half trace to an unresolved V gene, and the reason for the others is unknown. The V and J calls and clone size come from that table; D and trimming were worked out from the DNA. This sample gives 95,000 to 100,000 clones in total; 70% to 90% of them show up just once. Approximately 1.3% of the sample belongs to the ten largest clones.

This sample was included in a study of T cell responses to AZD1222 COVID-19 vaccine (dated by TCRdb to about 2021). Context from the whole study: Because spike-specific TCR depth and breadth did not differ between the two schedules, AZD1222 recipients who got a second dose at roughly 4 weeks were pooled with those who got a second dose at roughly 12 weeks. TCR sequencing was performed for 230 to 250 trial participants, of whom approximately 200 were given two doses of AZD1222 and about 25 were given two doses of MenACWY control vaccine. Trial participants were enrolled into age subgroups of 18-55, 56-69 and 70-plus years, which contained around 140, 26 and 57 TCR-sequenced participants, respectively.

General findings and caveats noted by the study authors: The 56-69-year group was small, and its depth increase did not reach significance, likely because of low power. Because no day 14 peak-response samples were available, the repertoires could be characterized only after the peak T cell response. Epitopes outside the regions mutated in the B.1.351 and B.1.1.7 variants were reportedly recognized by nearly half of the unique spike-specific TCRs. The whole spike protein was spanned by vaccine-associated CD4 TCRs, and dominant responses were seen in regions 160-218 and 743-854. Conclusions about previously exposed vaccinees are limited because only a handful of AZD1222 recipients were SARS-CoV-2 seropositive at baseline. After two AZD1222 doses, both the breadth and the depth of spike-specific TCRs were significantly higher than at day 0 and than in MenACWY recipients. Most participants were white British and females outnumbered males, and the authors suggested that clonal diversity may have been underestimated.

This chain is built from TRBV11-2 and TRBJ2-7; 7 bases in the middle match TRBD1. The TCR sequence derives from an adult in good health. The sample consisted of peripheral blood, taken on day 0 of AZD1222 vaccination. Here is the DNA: TGTGCCAGCAGCTCATCCTCGGGACAGTCCTACGAGCAGTACTTC. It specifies CASSSSSGQSYEQYF.